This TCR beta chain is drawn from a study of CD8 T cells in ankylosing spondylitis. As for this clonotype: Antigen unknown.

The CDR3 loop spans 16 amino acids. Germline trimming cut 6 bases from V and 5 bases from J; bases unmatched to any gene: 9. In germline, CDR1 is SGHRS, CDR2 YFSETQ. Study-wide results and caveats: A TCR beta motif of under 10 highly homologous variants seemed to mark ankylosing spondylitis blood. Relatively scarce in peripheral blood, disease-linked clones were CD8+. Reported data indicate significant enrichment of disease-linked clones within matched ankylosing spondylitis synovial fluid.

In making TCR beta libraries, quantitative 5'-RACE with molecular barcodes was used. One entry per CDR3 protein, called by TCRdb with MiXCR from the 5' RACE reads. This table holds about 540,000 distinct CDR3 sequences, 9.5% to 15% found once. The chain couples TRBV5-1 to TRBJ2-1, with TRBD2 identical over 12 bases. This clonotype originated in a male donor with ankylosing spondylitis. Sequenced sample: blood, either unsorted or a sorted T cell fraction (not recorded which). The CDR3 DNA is TGCGCCAGCACTTTACTAGCGGGAGGAGCCCACAATGAGCAGTTCTTC. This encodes CASTLLAGGAHNEQFF.